The next 3 T cell receptor beta chains were all read from a single sample in a study of T cells in Graves' hyperthyroidism and ophthalmopathy (dated by TCRdb to the late 2010s). The library relied on multiplex PCR. Sequenced on an Illumina HiSeq 2000. The TCR beta CDR3 regions were amplified from the RNA transcripts. The first round of RT-PCR for the TCR CDR3 was performed with the HTBI primer set and the Qiagen OneStep RT-PCR kit. The public reads were quality trimmed at Q25 with fastp and then assembled into clones with MiXCR by TCRdb, keeping productive beta chains. Rows are combined by CDR3 protein, so each entry shows the most common genes and DNA. The table for this sample lists hundreds of thousands of distinct CDR3 sequences; approximately 15% of them were counted only once. The ten largest clones add up to less than 15% of the sample. Sequencing used blood. The receptor source for this set is a woman aged 18-35 years with Graves' hyperthyroidism.

This clonotype appeared a few times. At one of its ends the junction is not consistent with the germline gene, which may arise from a read error. The rearrangement uses TRBV10-3 and TRBJ2-7, with TRBD1 matching over 9 bases. The CDR3 runs 14 residues. Germline V gives CDR1 ENHRY, CDR2 SYGVKD. The CDR3 loop reads CASTADRGFYKQYF. For the CDR3, the DNA is TGTGCCTCCACAGCGGACAGGGGCTTCTACAAGCAGTACTTC.

This clonotype turned up a few times. The DNA for the CDR3 is TGTGCCAGCAGCGGGGAGGGGACGTCGCCAGATACGCAGTATTTT. Translated, it gives CASSGEGTSPDTQYF. The genes are TRBV7-9 and TRBJ2-3, with TRBD2 identical over 7 bases. Trimming cost V 5 bases and J 4 bases; bases outside gene matches: 9. The germline CDR1 and CDR2 sequences are SEHNR and FQNEAQ (reference sequence). The CDR3 extends over 15 amino acids. The variable domain in full, with the rest retrieved from reference TRBV7-9 and TRBJ2-3, is DTGVSQNPRHKITKRGQNVTFRCDPISEHNRLYWYRQTLGQGPEFLTYFQNEAQLEKSRLLSDRFSAERPKGSFSTLEIQRTEQGDSAMYLCASSGEGTSPDTQYFGPGTRLTVL.

CDR3 DNA sequence: TGTGCCAGCAGCCCGCCGTCGGGAGGGAACACCGGGGAGCTGTTTTTT. This encodes CASSPPSGGNTGELFF. This sequence joins TRBV4-2 and TRBJ2-2, with TRBD2 identical over 7 bases. The CDR3 runs 16 residues. Germline V gene lookup returns CDR1 LGHNA and CDR2 YNFKEQ. The V and J ends lost 4 bases and 1 base, in that order; junction bases with no gene match: 6.